The T cell receptor beta chain described here comes from a study of naive and memory T cell subsets. Four PCR rounds used nested alpha and beta constant region primers plus the SP2 primer. Alpha and beta constant region primers primed reverse transcription for blood and skin samples. TCRdb recomputed calls from the 5' RACE reads with MiXCR, one row per CDR3 protein. In the table there are some 60,000 distinct CDR3 sequences, 6.5% to 8.5% of which are singletons. This clonotype was found many times. Unmatched junction bases numbered 13, after V lost 10 bases and J lost 5 bases. There are 14 residues in the CDR3. Germline assignment: CDR1 LGHDT and CDR2 YNNKEL (reference sequence). TCR cDNA received a 3' ligated oligonucleotide that carried a UMI. Adult healthy volunteers gave 2.5 ml peripheral blood for whole-blood RNA.

This sequence joins TRBV3-1 and TRBJ1-1; 7 nucleotides line up with TRBD1. The receptor was derived from a female donor in good health. CDR3 coding DNA: TGTGCCACCCGGTTAGCGGACAGGAGGACTGAAGCTTTCTTT. Its translation: CATRLADRRTEAFF.